This is a list of T cell receptor beta chains from one sample in a study of resident and recirculating memory T cells in vitiligo. The protocol was immunoSEQ multiplex PCR, while the TCRdb copy is restricted to in-frame clones and leaves out a portion. The sample comprises around 78,000 clones, roughly 94% of which are singletons, and roughly 5.1% rests with the top ten. Material: blood. All receptors derive from a male donor with vitiligo. The CDR3 runs from the conserved cysteine through the conserved F or W. A D gene is named only where the DNA matches it firmly. A clone size is listed for some rows: how often the clone was seen (once, few, many), or a class if it is expanded.

size | J | D | V | DNA | CDR3
. | TRBJ2-7 | . | TRBV5-5 | TGTGCCAGCAGCTTAATGCCCGACAGGTTCTACGAGCAGTACTTC | CASSLMPDRFYEQYF
. | TRBJ2-1 | . | TRBV5-6 | TGTGCCAGCAGCTTGGGGGGAGGCTCCTACAATGAGCAGTTCTTC | CASSLGGGSYNEQFF
. | TRBJ2-3 | . | TRBV9 | TGTGCCAGCAGCGTAAAGGACTATTTTCTCACAGATACGCAGTATTTT | CASSVKDYFLTDTQYF
. | TRBJ1-4 | . | TRBV28 | TGTGCCAGCAGTTCCACAGACCATGAAAAACTGTTTTTT | CASSSTDHEKLFF
. | TRBJ2-7 | . | TRBV28 | TGTGCCAGCAGTTTCTCCTTGATGGGAGGACCTCCCTACCTAAGCTCCTACGAGCAGTACTTC | CASSFSLMGGPPYLSSYEQYF
. | TRBJ2-5 | . | TRBV10-3 | TGTGCCATAAGGGGCGGGATACAAGAGACCCAGTACTTC | CAIRGGIQETQYF
. | TRBJ2-2 | . | TRBV9 | TGTGCCAGCAGCGTAGGACAGACCCCCATATTAAACACCGGGGAGCTGTTTTTT | CASSVGQTPILNTGELFF
. | TRBJ2-6 | TRBD1 | TRBV5-1 | TGCGCCAGCAGCTTGGCCGGGACAGGGGGGGGACTAGCCAACGTCCTGACTTTC | CASSLAGTGGGLANVLTF
. | TRBJ2-7 | . | TRBV28 | TGTGCCAGCAGTCCCGGGGACTTCCTCGGGTCCTACGAGCAGTACTTC | CASSPGDFLGSYEQYF
once | TRBJ2-3 | . | TRBV16 | TGTGCCAGCAGCAACCCGATGGGGCGAGGCACAGATACGCAGTATTTT | CASSNPMGRGTDTQYF
once | TRBJ2-2 | TRBD2 | TRBV10-3 | TGTGCCATCAGTGATCCCCGGACTAGCGGGAGCTTGAACACCGGGGAGCTGTTTTTT | CAISDPRTSGSLNTGELFF
. | TRBJ2-1 | TRBD2 | TRBV11-2 | TGTGCCAGCAGCTCCCTCGGGAGGGGCACCTACAATGAGCAGTTCTTC | CASSSLGRGTYNEQFF
. | TRBJ2-1 | . | TRBV27 | TGTGCCAGCGGACAAGGTTACAATGAGCAGTTCTTC | CASGQGYNEQFF
. | TRBJ2-7 | TRBD1 | TRBV13 | TGTGCCAGCAGCTCAGAGGGGACAGGGGGTCGCGAGCAGTACTTC | CASSSEGTGGREQYF
. | TRBJ2-6 | . | TRBV9 | TGTGCCAGCGGGTCGGGGGATTATTCTGGGGCCAACGTCCTGACTTTC | CASGSGDYSGANVLTF
. | TRBJ2-7 | TRBD1 | TRBV7-3 | TGTGCCAGCAGCTCCCAGAACAGGGGGAAGAACGAGCAGTACTTC | CASSSQNRGKNEQYF
. | TRBJ2-3 | . | TRBV28 | TGTGCCAGCCGCACAAGTCGCACAGATACGCAGTATTTT | CASRTSRTDTQYF
. | TRBJ1-2 | . | TRBV4-1 | TGCGCCAGCAGCCATGTTCGGACATACTCTAACTATGGCTACACCTTC | CASSHVRTYSNYGYTF
. | TRBJ1-1 | . | TRBV5-5 | TGTGCCAGCAGCCCGAGGGTAGAGTTTAGTGAAGCTTTCTTT | CASSPRVEFSEAFF
. | TRBJ2-7 | . | TRBV15 | TGTGCCACCAGCAGAGACAGATATTCCTACGAGCAGTACTTC | CATSRDRYSYEQYF
. | TRBJ1-5 | TRBD1 | TRBV11-2 | TGTGCCAGCAGCTTTACAGGGGATCAGCCCCAGCATTTT | CASSFTGDQPQHF
. | TRBJ2-7 | . | TRBV28 | TGTGCCAGCAGACTCGGACAGTTGGACGAGCAGTACTTC | CASRLGQLDEQYF
. | TRBJ1-3 | . | TRBV5-4 | TGTGCCAGCAGCTTGGTGGGAGTTCACTCTGGAAACACCATATATTTT | CASSLVGVHSGNTIYF
. | TRBJ1-1 | . | TRBV27 | TGTGCCAGCAGTTTTGACAGGAACACTGAAGCTTTCTTT | CASSFDRNTEAFF
. | TRBJ2-7 | . | TRBV29-1 | TGCAGCGTTCAGGGAACCGGCTCCTACGAGCAGTACTTC | CSVQGTGSYEQYF
. | TRBJ2-7 | TRBD2 | TRBV19 | TGTGCCAGTAGTAGCCCCGGGACTAGCAGTCCCTACGAGCAGTACTTC | CASSSPGTSSPYEQYF
. | TRBJ1-1 | . | TRBV5-1 | TGCGCCAGCAGCTTGGAACGGCGCCGGGGCACTGAAGCTTTCTTT | CASSLERRRGTEAFF
. | TRBJ1-2 | . | TRBV4-3 | TGCGCCAGCAGCCAAGCAAACTATGGCTACACCTTC | CASSQANYGYTF
. | TRBJ2-1 | . | TRBV11-1 | TGTGCCAGCAGCCCTACGGAGGATGAGCAGTTCTTC | CASSPTEDEQFF
. | TRBJ2-7 | . | TRBV7-9 | TGTGCCAGCAGCGCCCGCGCAGGCCAGAGGGACTACGAGCAGTACTTC | CASSARAGQRDYEQYF
. | TRBJ2-3 | . | TRBV9 | TGTGCCAGCAGCGTAGAATTGGACTACCCTGGGGGAGATACGCAGTATTTT | CASSVELDYPGGDTQYF
. | TRBJ1-4 | . | TRBV6-5 | TGTGCCAGCAGGCTTCGGGGGAACCTCGAAAAACTGTTTTTT | CASRLRGNLEKLFF
. | TRBJ2-1 | . | TRBV10-1 | TGCGCCAGCAGTGAGTATAGCGGAGGAAGCTCCTACAATGAGCAGTTCTTC | CASSEYSGGSSYNEQFF
. | TRBJ2-7 | . | TRBV2 | TGTGCCAGCCTCCCGGGACACACGAGCTCCTACGAGCAGTACTTC | CASLPGHTSSYEQYF
. | TRBJ1-4 | . | TRBV11-2 | TGTGCCAGCACAAGGACGGAGGGTCAAGAAAAACTGTTTTTT | CASTRTEGQEKLFF
. | TRBJ1-2 | . | TRBV28 | TGTGCCAGCAGTTTATCAGGGAACTATGGCTACACCTTC | CASSLSGNYGYTF
. | TRBJ2-1 | TRBD2 | TRBV7-9 | TGTGCCAGCAGCCGGGGACTAGCGGGTTACAATGAGCAGTTCTTC | CASSRGLAGYNEQFF
once | TRBJ2-7 | TRBD2 | TRBV28 | TGTGCCAGCAGTTCACCCACGACTAGCGGGAGAGGCTACGAGCAGTACTTC | CASSSPTTSGRGYEQYF
. | TRBJ1-2 | TRBD1 | TRBV4-2 | TGTGCCAGCAGCCAGGGTAAACAGGGGGCCGGGAATGGCTACACCTTC | CASSQGKQGAGNGYTF
. | TRBJ1-2 | . | TRBV9 | TGTGCCAGCAGCGTAGAAGGAGGGGAGTGGTATGGCTACACCTTC | CASSVEGGEWYGYTF
. | TRBJ2-7 | . | TRBV10-3 | TGTGCCGTCAGGGACTTTTACGGGGGCTACGAGCAGTACTTC | CAVRDFYGGYEQYF
. | TRBJ2-1 | TRBD1 | TRBV7-3 | TGTGCCAGCAGCCCTATACCCCCGGGACAGGGGGGCAATGAGCAGTTCTTC | CASSPIPPGQGGNEQFF
. | TRBJ1-3 | . | TRBV28 | TGTGCCACCTTTGGAAACACCATATATTTT | CATFGNTIYF
. | TRBJ1-1 | . | TRBV30 | TGTGCCTGGAGTGCCGTGACAGGCTCCACTGAAGCTTTCTTT | CAWSAVTGSTEAFF
. | TRBJ1-3 | . | TRBV28 | TGTGCCAGCAGTCCCATGGGCGCCTCTGGAAACACCATATATTTT | CASSPMGASGNTIYF
. | TRBJ1-1 | TRBD1 | TRBV5-1 | TGCGCCAGCAGCTGGGCGGGACAGGGGACTGAAGCTTTCTTT | CASSWAGQGTEAFF
once | TRBJ2-7 | . | TRBV10-2 | TGCGCCAGCAGTGAATACTCCTACGAGCAGTACTTC | CASSEYSYEQYF
. | TRBJ2-1 | . | TRBV13 | TGTGCCAGCAGCTCTTCGGTAGGGTCAGACTACTACAATGAGCAGTTCTTC | CASSSSVGSDYYNEQFF
. | TRBJ1-5 | . | TRBV5-1 | TGCGCCAGCAGCTTAGGAGGAGGAGGTCAGCCCCAGCATTTT | CASSLGGGGQPQHF
. | TRBJ1-1 | TRBD1 | TRBV11-3 | TGTGCCAGCAGCATCGGGGACAGGGGGCGCGGGACTGAAGCTTTCTTT | CASSIGDRGRGTEAFF